The clone carrying this T cell receptor (beta chain) has more than one count but fewer than ten. The target antigen is unknown. TCRdb passed the 5' RACE reads through MiXCR, listing each CDR3 protein once. Of a few hundred thousand distinct CDR3 sequences in the sample, 13% were seen once. The data originate from a study of T cells after yellow fever vaccination. Whole-study results and caveats: From the bulk population, abundant clonotypes could contaminate and appear within FACS-sorted repertoires. Reappearance after the booster was observed for most primary-vaccination clones (about 96% CD4, approximately 90% CD8). Although the secondary response was weaker, it peaked faster, at day 5 versus 15. There was a small share of clonotypes that showed up in both the CD4 and CD8 compartments.

The CDR3 sequence is 14 residues long. Germline V CDR1 and CDR2: KGHSH, LQKENI. V lost 2 bases to trimming and J lost 5 bases, with 12 bases between them. The source of this sequence is a man in his thirties or forties who received the YFV17D yellow fever vaccine. The specimen was CD4+ T cells sorted from PBMCs, collected 45 days after the yellow fever booster vaccination. The V and J genes are TRBV18 and TRBJ1-2, with a possible D match to TRBD1 (5 bases). The CDR3, as DNA: TGTGCCAGCTCACCAGGGGCAACAAAGTATGGCTACACCTTC. Translated, it gives CASSPGATKYGYTF. The full variable domain, with the rest looked up from reference TRBV18 and TRBJ1-2, is NAGVMQNPRHLVRRRGQEARLRCSPMKGHSHVYWYRQLPEEGLKFMVYLQKENIIDESGMPKERFSAEFPKEGPSILRIQQVVRGDSAAYFCASSPGATKYGYTFGSGTRLTVV.